Sequencing of this T cell receptor (beta chain) was carried out in a study of blood T cells in healthy people across ages. Study-level points and caveats: The recorded TCR beta diversity per million T cells decreased in a roughly linear manner with age.

In germline, CDR1 is MNHEY, CDR2 SVGAGI. Between the trimmed V and J ends, which lost 4 bases and 0 bases, there was a span of 7 bases. This CDR3 is 13 amino acids long. As regards this clonotype: The antigen is not known.

The second PCR ran roughly 7 to 12 cycles with a sample-barcoded 5' primer and J-beta primers. MiXCR was run by TCRdb on the 5' RACE reads, yielding one entry per CDR3 protein. There are about 760,000 distinct CDR3 sequences in the sample; roughly 56% occur only once, and around 24% lies in the top ten. This chain uses TRBV6-5 with TRBJ2-7; D is ambiguous. This TCR came from a middle-aged man in good health. The sample comprised blood. CDR3 in amino acids: CASSSRNSYEQYF. The CDR3 DNA sequence: TGTGCCAGCAGTTCCCGAAACTCCTACGAGCAGTACTTC.